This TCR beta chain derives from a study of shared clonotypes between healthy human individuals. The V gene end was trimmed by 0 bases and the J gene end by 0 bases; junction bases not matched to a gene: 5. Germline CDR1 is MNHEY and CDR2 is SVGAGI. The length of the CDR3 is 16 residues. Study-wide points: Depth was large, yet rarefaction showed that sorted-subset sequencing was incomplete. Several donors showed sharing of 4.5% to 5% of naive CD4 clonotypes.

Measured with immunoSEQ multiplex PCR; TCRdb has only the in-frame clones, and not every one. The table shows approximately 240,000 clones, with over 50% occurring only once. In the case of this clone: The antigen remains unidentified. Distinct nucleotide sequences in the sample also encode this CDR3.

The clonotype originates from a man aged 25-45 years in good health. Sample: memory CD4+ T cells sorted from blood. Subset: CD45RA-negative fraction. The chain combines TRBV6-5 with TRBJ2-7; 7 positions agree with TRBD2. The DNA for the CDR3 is TGTGCCAGCAGTTACTCGGGGGGGGACGGCTCCTACGAGCAGTACTTC. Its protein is CASSYSGGDGSYEQYF.